Below, 28 T cell receptor beta chains from the same sample are listed, as sequenced in a study. TCRdb redid the calling of the 5' RACE reads with MiXCR, one entry per CDR3 protein. Of about 57,000 distinct CDR3 sequences listed, 28% are singletons. The sample comprised tumor-infiltrating memory CD4+ T cells sorted from the breast tumor. Subset: memory CD4+ T cells, CD4+CD45RO+CD25-. The origin of the receptors is a female donor with breast cancer.

This clonotype was detected many times. This rearrangement joins TRBV6-5 to TRBJ1-2, with D hard to call. This CDR3 contains 13 residues. CDR1 and CDR2 from the germline V gene are MNHEY and SVGAGI. V lost 2 bases to trimming and J lost 1 base, with 5 bases between them. The CDR3 loop is CASSYELNYGYTF. The CDR3 DNA is TGTGCCAGCAGTTACGAGCTTAACTATGGCTACACCTTC.

The chain has TRBV28 and TRBJ1-5; TRBD1 aligns across 7 bases. This CDR3 is built from 15 residues. V dropped 5 bases and J dropped 4; count of bases not matched to a gene: 8. Per germline, CDR1 MDHEN and CDR2 SYDVKM. The CDR3 protein is CASSGGGQNNQPQHF. The CDR3 DNA is TGTGCCAGCAGTGGAGGGGGACAGAATAATCAGCCCCAGCATTTT.

This chain links TRBV24-1 with TRBJ2-2; possible D gene TRBD2, 6 bases. CDR1 and CDR2 (germline): KGHDR, SFDVKD. This CDR3 is built from 15 residues. The V end was cut by 3 bases, the J end by 3 bases, with 10 bases between. The CDR3 DNA reads as TGTGCCACCAGTGATCCCAGGGAGGACACCGGGGAGCTGTTTTTT. Translated, it gives CATSDPREDTGELFF.

This clonotype was found a few times. A junction end diverges from the germline sequence, so it may reflect a read error. CDR3 DNA sequence: TGTGCTAGCAGCCCCCCCAATCCGGGGGACACTGAAGCTTTCTTT. The encoded protein is CASSPPNPGDTEAFF. V usage is TRBV7-7 and J usage is TRBJ1-1; D is possibly TRBD1 (5 bases). Looked up from germline, CDR1 is SSHAT and CDR2 is FNYEAQ (reference sequence). The CDR3 runs 15 residues.

There are a few counts of this clonotype. The chain uses TRBV10-3 and TRBJ1-1; D may be TRBD1 (5 bases). Trimming stripped 3 bases from V and 0 bases from J, with 14 bases between. The germline V gene encodes CDR1 ENHRY and CDR2 SYGVKD. The CDR3 runs to 16 residues. Here the CDR3 DNA reads TGTGCCATCAGTGACTGGGACGGACGCATGAACACTGAAGCTTTCTTT. Translated: CAISDWDGRMNTEAFF.

The rearrangement links TRBV5-1 to TRBJ2-4; either TRBD1 or TRBD2 may fit D (5 bases each). The CDR3 covers 14 residues. From germline, CDR1 is SGHRS and CDR2 YFSETQ. Trimming took off 6 bases at V and 6 bases at J, with 16 bases between the two ends. Here the CDR3 DNA reads TGCGCCAGCAACGACATGGGGGAGCCAAACATTCAGTACTTC. This codes for CASNDMGEPNIQYF.

This clonotype was seen only a few times. V usage is TRBV12-3 or TRBV12-4 and J usage is TRBJ1-3, with D hard to call. CDR3 size: 14 residues. The ends were cut back, 4 bases at V and 4 bases at J, with 11 bases in the middle. The CDR3 loop reads CASSSAGYGNTIYF. CDR3 DNA: TGTGCCAGCAGTTCCGCGGGGTACGGAAACACCATATATTTT.

This clonotype was recorded at least ten times. The gene calls are TRBV20-1 and TRBJ2-1; 10 bases fit TRBD2. V lost 7 bases to trimming and J lost 5 bases; unmatched junction nucleotides: 11. The CDR3 consists of 15 residues. Germline CDR1 DFQATT, CDR2 SNEGSKA (reference sequence). The CDR3 nucleotides read TGCAGTGTCAACGCGCTAGCGGGGGTACACAATGAGCAGTTCTTC. Translation gives CSVNALAGVHNEQFF.

Concerning this clonotype itself: Just one base apart from a much larger clone, this may be a read error. The CDR3 spells CASGSGLATDTQYF. The CDR3 DNA sequence: TGTGCCAGCGGCTCCGGACTAGCGACAGATACGCAGTATTTT. The gene calls are TRBV7-2 and TRBJ2-3, with TRBD2 matching 9 bases. The CDR3 loop spans 14 amino acids. The V gene's germline CDR1 is SGHTA and CDR2 FQGNSA. V lost 8 bases, J lost 3 bases, and 6 bases stayed unmatched.

The gene calls are TRBV5-1 and TRBJ1-4, with 8 bases identical to TRBD1. V shed 0 bases and J 8 bases; nucleotides not matched to a gene: 9. Looked up from germline, CDR1 is SGHRS and CDR2 is YFSETQ. This CDR3 is built from 16 residues. The CDR3 sequence is CASSLEVGAGGEKLFF. The CDR3 region has the DNA TGCGCCAGCAGCTTGGAGGTTGGGGCAGGGGGCGAAAAACTGTTTTTT.

This clonotype was recorded at least ten times. This rearrangement joins TRBV20-1 to TRBJ2-7, with 11 bases identical to TRBD2. The ends lost 5 bases at V and 5 bases at J; junction bases unmatched: 14. Germline CDR1 and CDR2: DFQATT and SNEGSKA (reference sequence). This CDR3 has 16 amino acids. This CDR3 is CSASLLAGAPRHEQYF. The CDR3 DNA reads as TGCAGTGCTTCGTTACTAGCGGGAGCCCCCCGTCACGAGCAGTACTTC.

The genes are TRBV5-1 and TRBJ2-2, with TRBD1 as a possible D gene (6 bases). The V gene's germline CDR1 is SGHRS and CDR2 YFSETQ. Trimming stripped 6 bases from V and 3 bases from J, with 12 bases between. This CDR3 is built from 14 residues. The CDR3 DNA is TGCGCCAGCACACAGGGAAGTGACACCGGGGAGCTGTTTTTT. Amino acid sequence: CASTQGSDTGELFF.

V gene TRBV28 combines with J gene TRBJ2-1, with D uncertain. The V end was cut by 7 bases, the J end by 8 bases, with 9 bases between. CDR3 length equals 11 residues. Germline-derived CDR1 and CDR2 are MDHEN and SYDVKM. The CDR3 DNA reads as TGTGCCAGCACAACCCCTTATGAGCAGTTCTTC. Protein sequence: CASTTPYEQFF.

This clonotype was observed a handful of times. The V gene is TRBV4-3, the J gene TRBJ1-5; D uncertain. The CDR3 extends over 15 amino acids. Deletions cut 0 bases from V and 2 bases from J, with 8 bases between. Per germline, CDR1 LGHNA and CDR2 YSLEER. This chain's CDR3 is CASSQDRAGNQPQHF. The CDR3 nucleotides read TGCGCCAGCAGCCAAGATCGGGCGGGCAATCAGCCCCAGCATTTT.

In its sample, this clonotype was seen many times. The chain carries TRBV7-2 and TRBJ2-3; TRBD1 matches 8 bases. There are 15 residues in the CDR3. The V segment lost 7 bases and the J segment 1 base; nucleotides outside the gene matches: 7. Per germline, CDR1 SGHTA and CDR2 FQGNSA. Here the CDR3 DNA reads TGTGCCAGCAACAGACAGGGGTTTGGCACAGATACGCAGTATTTT. The encoded protein is CASNRQGFGTDTQYF. Looking up the rest from reference TRBV7-2 and TRBJ2-3 gives the full variable domain: GAGVSQSPSNKVTEKGKDVELRCDPISGHTALYWYRQSLGQGLEFLIYFQGNSAPDKSGLPSDRFSAERTGGSVSTLTIQRTQQEDSAVYLCASNRQGFGTDTQYFGPGTRLTVL.

The genes are TRBV25-1 and TRBJ2-7, with TRBD1 matching over 11 bases. V trimming: 3 bases; J trimming: 5 bases; junction bases outside the gene matches: 6. CDR3 length: 15 amino acids. CDR1 is MGHDK, CDR2 SYGVNS, per germline. The CDR3 loop is CASSDPGTGGNEQYF. CDR3 in DNA: TGTGCCAGCAGTGATCCCGGGACAGGGGGTAACGAGCAGTACTTC.

The chain recombines TRBV25-1 with TRBJ2-6; D call uncertain. The CDR3 is 13 residues long. Germline CDR1 is MGHDK and CDR2 is SYGVNS. V lost 8 bases to trimming and J lost 0 bases, with 5 bases between them. CDR3 sequence reads: CASSLSGANVLTF. Written as DNA, the CDR3 is TGTGCCAGCTCCCTCTCTGGGGCCAACGTCCTGACTTTC. Based on the CDR3 plus reference TRBV25-1 and TRBJ2-6, the full variable domain is EADIYQTPRYLVIGTGKKITLECSQTMGHDKMYWYQQDPGMELHLIHYSYGVNSTEKGDLSSESTVSRIRTEHFPLTLESARPSHTSQYLCASSLSGANVLTFGAGSRLTVL.

This chain links TRBV13 with TRBJ2-3, with D unclear. Trimming took 0 bases from V and 3 from J, leaving 7 bases between them. Germline values: CDR1 PRHDT, CDR2 FYEKMQ (reference sequence). This CDR3 is 14 amino acids long. Written as DNA, the CDR3 is TGTGCCAGCAGCTTAGGTTTGGGGACAGATACGCAGTATTTT. Translating it yields CASSLGLGTDTQYF.

The J gene is TRBJ2-7, the V gene TRBV20-1, with unresolved D. Looked up from germline, CDR1 is DFQATT and CDR2 is SNEGSKA (reference sequence). V was clipped by 3 bases and J by 2 bases, with 5 bases between them. The CDR3 sequence is 11 residues long. Written as DNA, the CDR3 is TGCAGTGCTAGGACCACCTACGAGCAGTACTTC. This translates into CSARTTYEQYF.

This clonotype showed up just a few times. The chain links TRBV6-1 to TRBJ1-5, with D possibly matching TRBD1 (6 bases). In germline, CDR1 is MNHNS, CDR2 SASEGT. Trimming left V 3 bases short and J 4 bases short, with 13 bases between. This CDR3 region has 15 residues. In nucleotides, the CDR3 is TGTGCCAGCAGTGATTTGTTGGGGACAAATCAGCCCCAGCATTTT. Protein sequence: CASSDLLGTNQPQHF.

The V call is TRBV2, the J call TRBJ1-5; possible D gene TRBD1, 6 bases. Germline lookup yields CDR1 SNHLY and CDR2 FYNNEI. V was cut by 7 bases and J by 6 bases, with 16 bases left in between. The CDR3 extends over 14 amino acids. The CDR3 DNA follows: TGTGCCAGCACCCGAGGGGGGGCTGGTCAGCCCCAGCATTTT. Protein: CASTRGGAGQPQHF.

The genes are TRBV15 and TRBJ1-5, with D unclear. The length of the CDR3 is 14 residues. The V gene lost 2 bases and the J gene lost 5 bases, with 10 bases spanning the gap. In germline, CDR1 is LNHNV, CDR2 YYDKDF (reference sequence). The DNA for the CDR3 is TGTGCCACCAGCAGACCGGAGGTGGATCAGCCCCAGCATTTT. Translation: CATSRPEVDQPQHF.

The chain is built from TRBV10-3 and TRBJ1-5; weak D call: TRBD1 (6 bases). Germline-derived CDR1 and CDR2 are ENHRY and SYGVKD. The V gene lost 2 bases and the J gene lost 1 base, with 15 bases spanning the gap. The CDR3 contains 17 residues. DNA of the CDR3: TGTGCCATCAGTGAGACAGGGTGGGGTTCCAGCAATCAGCCCCAGCATTTT. As protein: CAISETGWGSSNQPQHF.

This clonotype has just a few counts. V and J are TRBV6-1 and TRBJ1-2, with TRBD1 matching 9 bases. The CDR3 has 15 amino acids. Germline V gene data show CDR1 as MNHNS and CDR2 as SASEGT. V trimming: 2 bases; J trimming: 4 bases; junction bases outside the gene matches: 5. The CDR3 DNA follows: TGTGCCAGCAGTGAACAAGTGGGACAGGGCTATGGCTACACCTTC. It codes for CASSEQVGQGYGYTF.

Many counts were recorded for this clonotype. The chain employs TRBV28 and TRBJ2-4; 10 bases line up with TRBD1. Germline trimming cut 2 bases from V and 8 bases from J; bases unmatched to any gene: 6. Germline-derived CDR1 and CDR2 are MDHEN and SYDVKM. This CDR3 is 15 amino acids long. The CDR3 here is CASSLGDRGEDIQYF. The CDR3 DNA follows: TGTGCCAGCAGTTTAGGGGACAGGGGAGAAGACATTCAGTACTTC.

Sample share makes this clonotype medium-sized (0.01 to 0.1%). This chain joins TRBV7-9 and TRBJ2-2; no definite D call. CDR1 is SEHNR, CDR2 FQNEAQ, per germline (reference sequence). CDR3 length equals 14 residues. V was trimmed by 0 bases and J by 1 base, leaving 3 bases between them. CDR3 nucleotides: TGTGCCAGCAGCTTAGCAGGGAACACCGGGGAGCTGTTTTTT. It codes for CASSLAGNTGELFF.

This clonotype was observed a handful of times. This rearrangement joins TRBV25-1 to TRBJ1-2; no clear D gene. V lost 0 bases, J lost 3 bases, and 2 bases lay in between. The CDR3 is made up of 12 amino acids. Germline loops: CDR1 MGHDK, CDR2 SYGVNS. The CDR3 nucleotides are TGTGCCAGCAGTGAATATGACTATGGCTACACCTTC. It encodes CASSEYDYGYTF.

CDR3 amino acids: CSPTRTSYNEQFF. In DNA form, the CDR3 reads TGCAGTCCTACCAGGACTTCTTACAATGAGCAGTTCTTC. The J gene is TRBJ2-1, the V gene TRBV20-1, with D possibly matching TRBD2 (5 bases). The V end was cut by 8 bases, the J end by 4 bases, with 15 bases between. The germline V gene has CDR1 DFQATT and CDR2 SNEGSKA (reference sequence). The CDR3 spans 13 residues.